The source of this TCR beta chain is a study of PD-L1 blockade in urothelial cancer. The germline V gene encodes CDR1 SGHNT and CDR2 YENEEA. The CDR3 totals 14 residues. V lost 6 bases and J lost 9; bases outside the gene matches: 11. The sample's time point: pretreatment peripheral blood. The table came from immunoSEQ multiplex PCR; TCRdb's copy has only in-frame clones and leaves some out. The top ten hold around 1.6% of the sample, which has tens of thousands of clones, approximately 80% seen once. The chain is built from TRBV11-3 and TRBJ2-1, with 7 bases that match TRBD2. The clonotype was recovered from a man between 65 and 85 years old with urothelial cancer. The sequencing here drew on PBMCs, taken around atezolizumab (anti-PD-L1) treatment. CDR3 DNA sequence: TGTGCCAGCAGTGAGGGCGGGAGCATGGGTGAGCAGTTCTTC. This codes for CASSEGGSMGEQFF.